The 6 T cell receptor beta chains given below trace back to one sample, sequenced in a study of blood T cell repertoires in COVID-19. Libraries were prepared by immunoSEQ multiplex PCR; TCRdb keeps only in-frame clonotypes and omits some of them. The sample consists of about 180,000 clones, roughly 78% of them appearing once. Sequencing was performed on peripheral blood. These receptors were collected from a man aged 70 or older with active or convalescent COVID-19.

In this sample, this clone turned up a few times. The chain joins TRBV7-8 to TRBJ2-5, with 9 bases lining up with TRBD2. This CDR3 has 16 residues. CDR1 is SGHVS, CDR2 FQNEAQ, per germline. The junction had 11 bases not matched to a gene; V was cut back by 4 bases and J by 5 bases. For the CDR3, the DNA is TGTGCCAGCAGCTCAAAGGCGGGACTAGCACGGGAGACCCAGTACTTC. It encodes CASSSKAGLARETQYF.

The CDR3 bases are TGTGCCAGCAGCCCATTACAAGCGCTTTGGAACACTGAAGCTTTCTTT. Translating it yields CASSPLQALWNTEAFF. The V gene is TRBV7-9, the J gene TRBJ1-1, with D hard to call. Germline CDR1 is SEHNR and CDR2 is FQNEAQ (reference sequence). There are 16 residues in the CDR3. Trimming shortened V by 5 bases and J by 1 base, and 17 bases separated the two germline ends.

This chain joins TRBV18 and TRBJ1-2, with TRBD1 as a possible D gene (6 bases). Per germline, CDR1 KGHSH and CDR2 LQKENI. The CDR3 runs 16 residues. Between the trimmed V and J ends, which lost 3 bases and 2 bases, there was a span of 16 bases. DNA for the CDR3: TGTGCCAGCTCACCTCCGGGGACAACCCAAAACTATGGCTACACCTTC. It codes for CASSPPGTTQNYGYTF.

The chain combines TRBV24-1 with TRBJ1-5; D remains ambiguous. Germline V gives CDR1 KGHDR, CDR2 SFDVKD. The CDR3 consists of 15 residues. Trimming cost V 2 bases and J 4 bases, with 11 bases left between them. The chain's CDR3 is CATSDSARSNQPQHF. The CDR3 nucleotides read TGTGCCACCAGTGATTCCGCCAGATCTAATCAGCCCCAGCATTTT.

V usage is TRBV2 and J usage is TRBJ1-2; TRBD1 might be the D (5 bases). The CDR3 has 12 amino acids. Germline V gene data show CDR1 as SNHLY and CDR2 as FYNNEI. V was trimmed by 2 bases and J by 6 bases, leaving 7 bases between them. In DNA form, the CDR3 reads TGTGCCAGCAGTGAACAGGGTAATGGCTACACCTTC. Translating gives CASSEQGNGYTF.

The rearrangement uses TRBV29-1 and TRBJ1-1; 11 nucleotides align to TRBD1. The CDR3 has 18 amino acids. Germline CDR1 is SQVTM and CDR2 is ANQGSEA. The trim removed 1 base at V and 0 bases at J, leaving 10 bases unmatched. The CDR3 sequence is CSVEGGQGAIPMNTEAFF. In nucleotides, the CDR3 is TGCAGCGTTGAAGGTGGACAGGGGGCGATCCCCATGAACACTGAAGCTTTCTTT.